This passage covers 27 T cell receptor beta chains from one sample sequenced in a study of cytomegalovirus exposure and HLA in healthy donors. The PCR used 60 Vbeta and 13 Jbeta primers. Clones were sequenced by immunoSEQ multiplex PCR, and TCRdb holds only the in-frame ones, with some missing. The sample records a few hundred thousand clones, approximately 81% being singletons. Sequenced material: PBMCs. All receptors come from a man younger than 40 in good health and CMV-seronegative.

With respect to this clone: Other DNA sequences in this sample translate to the same CDR3. This sequence joins TRBV2 and TRBJ2-7, with D unresolved. V lost 7 bases and J lost 2, with 6 bases in between. Germline assignment: CDR1 SNHLY and CDR2 FYNNEI. The CDR3 is 11 amino acids. Here the CDR3 reads CASITAYEQYF. Here the CDR3 DNA reads TGTGCCAGCATCACAGCCTACGAGCAGTACTTC.

Note on this clone: The germline gene is not matched at one end of the junction; a read error may be the cause. The chain joins TRBV7-7 to TRBJ2-2; 9 nucleotides align to TRBD2. Germline-derived CDR1 and CDR2 are SSHAT and FNYEAQ (reference sequence). This CDR3 region has 15 residues. The CDR3, as DNA: TGTGCTAGCAGCTTACTTCCTAGCGGGGCCGGGGAGCTGTTTTTT. This gives the protein CASSLLPSGAGELFF.

The chain employs TRBV7-6 and TRBJ2-7; possibly TRBD1 for D (5 bases). This CDR3 comprises 15 residues. V was cut by 0 bases and J by 6 bases, with 15 bases left in between. CDR1 is SGHVS, CDR2 FNYEAQ, per germline. CDR3 region: CASSLAQKQATEQYF. The CDR3 bases are TGTGCCAGCAGCTTAGCCCAAAAACAGGCGACCGAGCAGTACTTC.

The chain is built from TRBV6-1 and TRBJ1-6, with a possible D match to TRBD1 (6 bases). The ends were cut back, 3 bases at V and 10 bases at J, with 10 bases in the middle. This CDR3 spans 13 amino acids. CDR1 is MNHNS and CDR2 is SASEGT in the germline V gene. Written as DNA, the CDR3 is TGTGCCAGCAGTGAGACAGGACGATCACCCCTCCACTTT. Translation gives CASSETGRSPLHF.

The chain carries TRBV7-9 and TRBJ1-1; possible D gene TRBD1, 5 bases. Trimming removed 5 bases from V and 5 bases from J, with 15 bases in between. There are 14 residues in the CDR3. Germline V gives CDR1 SEHNR, CDR2 FQNEAQ (reference sequence). The CDR3 protein is CASSPTGFGTEAFF. CDR3 coding DNA: TGTGCCAGCAGCCCCACAGGCTTTGGGACTGAAGCTTTCTTT.

This clone turned up a few times. This sequence joins TRBV28 and TRBJ1-2, with D tentatively TRBD1 (6 bases). CDR1 MDHEN and CDR2 SYDVKM come from the germline V gene. CDR3 length: 12 amino acids. Trimming took 7 bases from V and 5 from J, leaving 11 bases between them. CDR3 DNA: TGTGCCAGCAAGGGGGGAGGGTATGGCTACACCTTC. Translated: CASKGGGYGYTF.

This chain uses TRBV2 with TRBJ1-1, with TRBD1 identical over 7 bases. V was clipped by 4 bases and J by 12 bases; unmatched bases: 2. Germline CDR1 SNHLY, CDR2 FYNNEI. The CDR3 has 10 amino acids. The chain's CDR3 is CASSVTGPFF. CDR3 nucleotides: TGTGCCAGCAGTGTGACAGGGCCTTTCTTT.

The rearrangement uses TRBV6-1 and TRBJ2-1; D might be TRBD2 (7 bases). CDR1 MNHNS and CDR2 SASEGT come from the germline V gene. The length of the CDR3 is 15 residues. Trimming stripped 1 base from V and 8 bases from J, with 15 bases between. CDR3 DNA: TGTGCCAGCAGTGAAGTAGGACTAGGGGGGTATGAGCAGTTCTTC. Protein product: CASSEVGLGGYEQFF.

The chain couples TRBV28 to TRBJ1-3, with 10 bases lining up with TRBD1. The V gene's germline CDR1 is MDHEN and CDR2 SYDVKM. The CDR3 runs 15 residues. V lost 5 bases and J lost 6; bases outside the gene matches: 7. Here the CDR3 reads CASSRGQGVENTIYF. The CDR3 DNA sequence: TGTGCCAGCAGTCGAGGACAGGGGGTCGAAAACACCATATATTTT.

V gene TRBV19 combines with J gene TRBJ1-4; 8 nucleotides align to TRBD1. This CDR3 contains 13 residues. The germline V gene has CDR1 LNHDA and CDR2 SQIVND (reference sequence). Trimming removed 6 bases from V and 6 bases from J; junction bases left unmatched: 3. The CDR3 DNA sequence: TGTGCCAGTAGCAGGGGGCCGGATGAAAAACTGTTTTTT. Translated: CASSRGPDEKLFF.

For this clone: Other DNA sequences from this sample encode an identical CDR3 as well. The V gene is TRBV27, the J gene TRBJ2-7; weak D call: TRBD1 (6 bases). CDR3 length equals 14 residues. Per the germline V gene, CDR1 is MNHEY and CDR2 is SMNVEV (reference sequence). V shed 5 bases and J shed 2 bases, with 13 bases lying between them. The CDR3 is CASSLRGATYEQYF. The CDR3 DNA is TGTGCCAGCAGTCTCAGGGGCGCCACCTACGAGCAGTACTTC.

This sequence joins TRBV5-5 and TRBJ1-2; TRBD1 might be the D (6 bases). Germline CDR1 and CDR2: SGHKS and YYEKEE (reference sequence). V lost 0 bases, J lost 7 bases, and 13 bases lay in between. This CDR3 contains 14 residues. CDR3 protein: CASSLVTGQLGYTF. The CDR3 coding sequence is TGTGCCAGCAGCTTGGTCACAGGGCAACTTGGCTACACCTTC. Variable domain in full (rest from reference TRBV5-5 and TRBJ1-2): DAGVTQSPTHLIKTRGQQVTLRCSPISGHKSVSWYQQVLGQGPQFIFQYYEKEERGRGNFPDRFSARQFPNYSSELNVNALLLGDSALYLCASSLVTGQLGYTFGSGTRLTVV.

The gene calls are TRBV2 and TRBJ1-6; a weak D match, TRBD1 (6 bases). This CDR3 comprises 16 residues. CDR1 SNHLY and CDR2 FYNNEI come from the germline V gene. The germline V and J ends were trimmed by 9 bases and 0 bases, with 15 bases remaining between them. CDR3 sequence reads: CARGGQTSSYNSPLHF. The DNA for the CDR3 is TGTGCCAGGGGGGGGCAGACGAGCTCCTATAATTCACCCCTCCACTTT.

In this sample, this clone turned up once. The rearrangement joins TRBV5-1 to TRBJ2-5, with D possibly matching TRBD2 (6 bases). CDR3 size: 14 residues. CDR1 and CDR2 (germline): SGHRS, YFSETQ. Trimming stripped 10 bases from V and 2 bases from J, with 18 bases between. The CDR3 DNA reads TGCGCCCACCGTCTCCGGGGGTGTCAAGAGACCCAGTACTTC. It specifies CAHRLRGCQETQYF.

The chain joins TRBV6-7 to TRBJ1-2; TRBD1 is a possible D gene (5 bases). TRBV6-7 is identified as an open reading frame with a role that is uncertain. V was pared by 2 bases and J by 4 bases, with 8 bases between. The CDR3 spans 13 residues. As DNA, the CDR3 is TGTGCCAGCAGTTACCCCGGGGGCTATGGCTACACCTTC. The encoded protein is CASSYPGGYGYTF.

The V and J genes are TRBV6-6 and TRBJ2-1, with TRBD2 matching 10 bases. Germline CDR1 reads MNHNY; CDR2 reads SVGAGI (reference sequence). V shed 7 bases, J shed 8 bases, and the junction held 5 bases outside the gene matches. The CDR3 is 13 residues long. In DNA, the CDR3 is TGTGCCAGCAAGAGCGGGGGGGCAGATGAGCAGTTCTTC. Its protein is CASKSGGADEQFF.

This chain connects TRBV27 to TRBJ2-3; TRBD2 aligns across 13 bases. V was pared by 2 bases and J by 6 bases, with 5 bases of the junction left unmatched. This CDR3 contains 16 residues. CDR1 is MNHEY, CDR2 SMNVEV, per germline (reference sequence). The CDR3 reads CASSLLLAGGPDTQYF. The DNA for the CDR3 is TGTGCCAGCAGTTTACTACTAGCGGGGGGGCCGGATACGCAGTATTTT.

This clone was detected only once. V gene TRBV29-1 combines with J gene TRBJ2-7, with TRBD1 matching over 9 bases. The CDR3 contains 13 residues. The germline V gene has CDR1 SQVTM and CDR2 ANQGSEA. The J segment lost 3 bases and the V segment lost 3 bases, leaving 3 bases of the junction unmatched. This chain's CDR3 is CSVDAGQGYEQYF. The CDR3 DNA follows: TGCAGCGTTGACGCGGGACAGGGCTACGAGCAGTACTTC.

This rearrangement joins TRBV19 to TRBJ1-1, with 11 bases aligning to TRBD1. V gave up 5 bases and J gave up 7 bases; unmatched junction bases: 6. Germline V gene sequence: CDR1 LNHDA, CDR2 SQIVND (reference sequence). The CDR3 totals 14 residues. CDR3 sequence (DNA): TGTGCCAGTAGTCCCCGGACAGGGGGCCTTGAAGCTTTCTTT. It is translated as CASSPRTGGLEAFF. The full variable domain, in which reference TRBV19 and TRBJ1-1 provide the parts outside the CDR3, is DGGITQSPKYLFRKEGQNVTLSCEQNLNHDAMYWYRQDPGQGLRLIYYSQIVNDFQKGDIAEGYSVSREKKESFPLTVTSAQKNPTAFYLCASSPRTGGLEAFFGQGTRLTVV.

This chain uses TRBV19 with TRBJ1-3; 7 bases are shared with TRBD1. Germline CDR1 LNHDA, CDR2 SQIVND (reference sequence). This CDR3 region has 15 residues. V gave up 4 bases and J gave up 0 bases; unmatched junction bases: 3. The CDR3 region is CASSTWTGSGNTIYF. The CDR3 DNA sequence: TGTGCCAGTAGTACCTGGACAGGCTCTGGAAACACCATATATTTT.

The chain recombines TRBV11-2 with TRBJ2-7; a weak D match, TRBD2 (7 bases). Trimming cost V 5 bases and J 3 bases, with 11 bases left between them. Per the germline V gene, CDR1 is SGHAT and CDR2 is FQNNGV. The CDR3 spans 13 residues. This chain's CDR3 is CASSKGGNYEQYF. Written as DNA, the CDR3 is TGTGCCAGCAGCAAGGGGGGGAACTACGAGCAGTACTTC.

The V gene is TRBV6-5, the J gene TRBJ1-2; no firm D call. In germline, CDR1 is MNHEY, CDR2 SVGAGI. Trimming took 1 base from V and 4 from J, leaving 16 bases between them. The CDR3 loop spans 16 amino acids. The CDR3, as DNA: TGTGCCAGCAGTTACTTTGGTGGAGGGCCTGGCTATGGCTACACCTTC. It encodes CASSYFGGGPGYGYTF.

The J gene is TRBJ2-4, the V gene TRBV28; TRBD1 matches 7 bases. The CDR3 length is 14 residues. V lost 4 bases to trimming and J lost 6 bases; unmatched junction nucleotides: 6. CDR1 is MDHEN and CDR2 is SYDVKM in the germline V gene. CDR3 residues: CASSYPGQINIQYF. DNA for the CDR3: TGTGCCAGCAGTTATCCGGGACAGATAAACATTCAGTACTTC.

This chain joins TRBV5-6 and TRBJ1-3; D gene ambiguous. CDR1 is SGHDT and CDR2 is YYEEEE in the germline V gene. The germline V and J ends were trimmed by 4 bases and 7 bases, with 18 bases remaining between them. This CDR3 spans 15 amino acids. The CDR3 region is CASSLTGEDANTIYF. The CDR3 nucleotides are TGTGCCAGCAGCCTCACCGGAGAGGATGCTAACACCATATATTTT.

The chain carries TRBV28 and TRBJ1-6; 10 bases agree with TRBD1. CDR3 length equals 19 residues. Germline-derived CDR1 and CDR2 are MDHEN and SYDVKM. With V trimmed by 5 bases and J by 0 bases, 10 bases remained unmatched. The CDR3 region is CASSPGTGALSSYNSPLHF. CDR3 sequence (DNA): TGTGCCAGCAGTCCCGGGACAGGGGCCTTAAGCTCCTATAATTCACCCCTCCACTTT.

V is TRBV5-6 and J is TRBJ1-1; D is ambiguous. The CDR3 runs 16 residues. Trimming left V 2 bases short and J 0 bases short, with 14 bases between. In germline, CDR1 is SGHDT, CDR2 YYEEEE. The CDR3 coding sequence is TGTGCCAGCAGCTTCAACAGAATGTGGATGAACACTGAAGCTTTCTTT. This codes for CASSFNRMWMNTEAFF. The variable domain in full, completed from reference TRBV5-6 and TRBJ1-1, reads DAGVTQSPTHLIKTRGQQVTLRCSPKSGHDTVSWYQQALGQGPQFIFQYYEEEERQRGNFPDRFSGHQFPNYSSELNVNALLLGDSALYLCASSFNRMWMNTEAFFGQGTRLTVV.

This clone has just a few counts. The chain joins TRBV5-1 to TRBJ1-1; D ambiguous. The V and J ends lost 5 bases and 0 bases respectively, with 8 bases between them. The CDR3 runs to 13 residues. Germline CDR1 and CDR2: SGHRS and YFSETQ. The CDR3 DNA sequence: TGCGCCAGCAGACTTACCTTGAACACTGAAGCTTTCTTT. Translated: CASRLTLNTEAFF.